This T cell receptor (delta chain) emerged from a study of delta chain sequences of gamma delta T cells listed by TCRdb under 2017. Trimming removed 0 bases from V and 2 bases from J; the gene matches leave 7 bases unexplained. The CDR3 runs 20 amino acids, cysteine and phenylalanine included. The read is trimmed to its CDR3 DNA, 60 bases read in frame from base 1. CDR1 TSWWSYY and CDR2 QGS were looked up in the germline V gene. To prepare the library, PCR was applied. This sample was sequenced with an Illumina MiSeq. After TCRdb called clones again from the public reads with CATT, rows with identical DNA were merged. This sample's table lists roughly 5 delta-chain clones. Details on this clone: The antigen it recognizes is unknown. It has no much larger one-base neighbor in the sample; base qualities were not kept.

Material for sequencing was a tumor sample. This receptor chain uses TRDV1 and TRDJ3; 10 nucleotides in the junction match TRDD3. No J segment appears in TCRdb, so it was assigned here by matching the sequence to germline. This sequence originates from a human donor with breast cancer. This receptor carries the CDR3 CALGELSLGDITWDTRQMFF. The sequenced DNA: TGTGCTCTTGGGGAACTCTCTCTGGGGGATATCACCTGGGACACCCGACAGATGTTTTTC.